Listed below are T cell receptor beta chains from one sample, sequenced in a study of cytomegalovirus exposure and HLA in healthy donors. The method was immunoSEQ multiplex PCR; TCRdb's version includes in-frame clones alone and lacks a portion of them. The top ten clones hold 6% of a sample with fewer than 250,000 clones, around 80% of them seen once. Sample: PBMCs. The origin of the receptors is a man aged 35 to 55 in good health and CMV-seropositive. Both conserved end residues are part of each CDR3. The order of the fields is clone size, V gene, J gene, D gene, CDR3 length, CDR3 protein, CDR3 DNA. D genes are given only for firm matches. Rows may omit the clone size; those that give it use once, few, many or a size class.

>NA|TRBV15|TRBJ2-3|NA|13
CATSAGLTDTQYF
TGTGCCACCAGCGCAGGATTGACAGATACGCAGTATTTT
>NA|TRBV27|TRBJ2-7|TRBD2|12
CASSHGTIEQYF
TGTGCCAGCAGTCACGGGACTATTGAGCAGTACTTC
>NA|TRBV9|TRBJ1-5|NA|15
CASSPGGVSNQPQHF
TGTGCCAGCAGTCCCGGGGGGGTTAGCAATCAGCCCCAGCATTTT
>NA|TRBV10-1|TRBJ1-6|NA|12
CASSAGNSPLHF
TGCGCCAGCAGCGCGGGGAATTCACCCCTCCACTTT
>NA|TRBV28|TRBJ2-1|TRBD2|17
CASSLFGGLAYDNEQFF
TGTGCCAGCAGTCTTTTCGGCGGACTAGCGTACGACAATGAGCAGTTCTTC
>NA|TRBV30|TRBJ1-2|TRBD1|13
CAWSGGGVDGYTF
TGTGCCTGGAGTGGAGGGGGCGTTGATGGCTACACCTTC
>NA|TRBV19|TRBJ1-4|TRBD1|16
CASSFNTLDRSEKLFF
TGTGCCAGTAGCTTTAATACGTTGGACAGGAGCGAAAAACTGTTTTTT
>NA|TRBV2|TRBJ1-6|TRBD1|14
CASSAQGYNSPLHF
TGTGCCAGCAGTGCACAGGGGTATAATTCACCCCTCCACTTT
>NA|TRBV19|TRBJ1-5|NA|15
CASTGQPYSNQPQHF
TGTGCCAGTACCGGACAGCCATATAGCAATCAGCCCCAGCATTTT
>NA|TRBV29-1|TRBJ1-2|NA|13
CSAPTRGPYGYTF
TGCAGCGCCCCGACCCGAGGGCCCTATGGCTACACCTTC
>NA|TRBV2|TRBJ2-7|NA|13
CASSEGRVQEQYF
TGTGCCAGCAGTGAAGGGCGGGTGCAAGAGCAGTACTTC
>NA|TRBV5-1|TRBJ2-7|TRBD1|15
CASQYLRDSSYEQYF
TGCGCCAGCCAATACCTCCGGGACAGCTCCTACGAGCAGTACTTC
>NA|TRBV7-8|TRBJ2-2|TRBD2|16
CAIGVGAGGPLGELFF
TGTGCCATCGGAGTGGGAGCGGGAGGGCCGCTCGGGGAGCTGTTTTTT
>NA|TRBV9|TRBJ2-1|TRBD2|15
CASSVLAGGLGEQFF
TGTGCCAGCAGCGTCTTAGCGGGAGGGCTCGGTGAGCAGTTCTTC
>NA|TRBV28|TRBJ2-7|NA|11
CASRRAGEQYF
TGTGCCAGCAGGAGGGCGGGGGAGCAGTACTTC
>NA|TRBV4-1|TRBJ2-1|TRBD2|16
CASSLAGLATYNEQFF
TGCGCCAGCAGCTTAGCCGGACTAGCGACCTACAATGAGCAGTTCTTC
>NA|TRBV28|TRBJ2-1|TRBD2|14
CASISRGEYNEQFF
TGTGCCAGCATTTCGCGGGGGGAGTACAATGAGCAGTTCTTC
>NA|TRBV4-1|TRBJ2-1|TRBD2|13
CASSHPGRDEQFF
TGCGCCAGCAGCCATCCGGGGAGGGACGAGCAGTTCTTC
>once|TRBV30|TRBJ2-1|TRBD1|14
CAFDRDRINNEQFF
TGTGCCTTCGACCGGGACAGAATAAACAATGAGCAGTTCTTC
>NA|TRBV7-6|TRBJ2-3|NA|16
CASSLLLGDSTDTQYF
TGTGCCAGCAGCTTACTTCTGGGCGATAGCACAGATACGCAGTATTTT
>NA|TRBV9|TRBJ1-4|TRBD1|18
CASSGRTGEGRANEKLFF
TGTGCCAGCAGCGGCCGGACAGGGGAGGGGAGGGCTAATGAAAAACTGTTTTTT
>NA|TRBV6-5|TRBJ1-1|TRBD1|14
CASSDRGWSTEAFF
TGTGCCAGCAGCGACAGGGGATGGAGCACTGAAGCTTTCTTT
>NA|TRBV5-6|TRBJ1-2|TRBD1|16
CASSSLPDRTNYGYTF
TGTGCCAGCAGCTCCTTGCCGGACAGGACCAACTATGGCTACACCTTC
>few|TRBV28|TRBJ1-1|NA|14
CASSPRQTNTEAFF
TGTGCCAGCAGTCCCCGACAGACGAACACTGAAGCTTTCTTT
>NA|TRBV6-4|TRBJ2-3|NA|14
CASSDKPSTDTQYF
TGTGCCAGCAGTGATAAGCCCAGCACAGATACGCAGTATTTT
>NA|TRBV6-5|TRBJ2-7|NA|15
CASSYSGGPPYEQYF
TGTGCCAGCAGTTACTCGGGAGGTCCTCCCTACGAGCAGTACTTC
>once|TRBV9|TRBJ2-2|TRBD1|16
CASSVAVGGAAGELFF
TGTGCCAGCAGCGTAGCTGTAGGGGGCGCAGCCGGGGAGCTGTTTTTT
>NA|TRBV4-2|TRBJ2-7|TRBD2|18
CASSSTGGLAGGTYEQYF
TGTGCCAGCAGCTCCACGGGGGGTCTAGCGGGAGGCACCTACGAGCAGTACTTC
>NA|TRBV27|TRBJ1-1|NA|13
CASSFRLNTEAFF
TGTGCCAGCAGTTTCCGTCTAAACACTGAAGCTTTCTTT
>NA|TRBV7-9|TRBJ2-1|NA|16
CASSLELSGRRNEQFF
TGTGCCAGCAGCTTAGAGTTGTCAGGGCGTAGGAATGAGCAGTTCTTC
>few|TRBV25-1|TRBJ1-2|TRBD1|15
CASSGQGTGSYGYTF
TGTGCCAGCAGTGGCCAGGGGACAGGGTCCTATGGCTACACCTTC
>NA|TRBV27|TRBJ2-3|TRBD2|19
CASRPRLAGEWRGTDTQYF
TGTGCCAGCAGACCGCGACTAGCGGGAGAGTGGAGGGGCACAGATACGCAGTATTTT
>NA|TRBV6-5|TRBJ1-2|TRBD1|15
CASSYSRTGDYGYTF
TGTGCCAGCAGTTACTCGCGGACAGGGGACTATGGCTACACCTTC
>NA|TRBV9|TRBJ1-4|TRBD1|15
CASSVEGQGDEKLFF
TGTGCCAGCAGCGTAGAAGGCCAGGGGGACGAAAAACTGTTTTTT
>once|TRBV7-3|TRBJ2-3|NA|17
CASSLQGQLPSTDTQYF
TGTGCCAGCAGCTTACAAGGACAGCTCCCTAGCACAGATACGCAGTATTTT
>NA|TRBV5-4|TRBJ2-7|TRBD2|15
CASSLDSGRIYEQYF
TGTGCCAGCAGCTTGGATAGCGGGAGGATCTACGAGCAGTACTTC
>NA|TRBV5-1|TRBJ1-2|TRBD1|16
CASSFSRTGVNYGYTF
TGCGCCAGCAGCTTTTCCCGGACAGGGGTAAACTATGGCTACACCTTC
>few|TRBV25-1|TRBJ1-4|NA|13
CASSRPGPEKLFF
TGTGCCAGCAGTAGGCCAGGCCCGGAAAAACTGTTTTTT
>NA|TRBV6-1|TRBJ1-1|NA|14
CASRGGWSNTEAFF
TGTGCCAGCAGGGGGGGGTGGTCGAACACTGAAGCTTTCTTT
>NA|TRBV6-5|TRBJ1-4|TRBD1|15
CASSYQGAVNEKLFF
TGTGCCAGCAGTTACCAGGGGGCGGTTAATGAAAAACTGTTTTTT
>NA|TRBV7-8|TRBJ2-7|TRBD1|14
CASSLSTGAGEQYF
TGTGCCAGCAGCCTCTCGACAGGGGCGGGGGAGCAGTACTTC
>NA|TRBV30|TRBJ2-5|TRBD1|15
CAWSVTDRLRETQYF
TGTGCCTGGAGTGTAACGGACAGGTTGCGGGAGACCCAGTACTTC
>NA|TRBV5-4|TRBJ1-1|NA|16
CASSLASGAMNTEAFF
TGTGCCAGCAGCTTGGCTTCTGGAGCCATGAACACTGAAGCTTTCTTT
>NA|TRBV19|TRBJ1-1|NA|17
CASSIGQFYGKNTEAFF
TGTGCCAGTAGTATAGGACAGTTCTATGGGAAGAACACTGAAGCTTTCTTT
>NA|TRBV7-9|TRBJ1-4|TRBD1|14
CASSLAGTGEKLFF
TGTGCCAGCAGCTTAGCTGGGACAGGGGAAAAACTGTTTTTT
>few|TRBV6-1|TRBJ2-7|TRBD2|15
CASSGQASGTVRQYF
TGTGCCAGCAGTGGGCAGGCTAGCGGGACTGTACGTCAGTACTTC
>NA|TRBV6-1|TRBJ1-2|NA|13
CASSEGADYGYTF
TGTGCCAGCAGTGAAGGGGCAGACTATGGCTACACCTTC
>NA|TRBV27|TRBJ1-5|NA|14
CASSFGADNQPQHF
TGTGCCAGCAGTTTTGGGGCAGACAATCAGCCCCAGCATTTT
>NA|TRBV5-6|TRBJ1-1|NA|15
CASSLLSGHNTEAFF
TGTGCCAGCAGCTTGTTAAGTGGGCACAACACTGAAGCTTTCTTT
>NA|TRBV25-1|TRBJ1-2|NA|14
CASSELMRERGYTF
TGTGCCAGCAGTGAACTAATGAGGGAAAGGGGCTACACCTTC